This TCR beta chain was sequenced during a study of Siglec-9 on CD8 T cells in melanoma. Study-wide results and limits: An effector memory CD8+ T-cell subset seemingly accumulating in melanoma was reportedly marked and regulated by Siglec-9.

Trimming pared 3 bases from V and 0 bases from J, leaving 12 bases between. The CDR3 length is 15 residues. From germline, CDR1 is LNHDA and CDR2 SQIVND (reference sequence). TCRdb's copy holds only in-frame clones and misses some; the assay was immunoSEQ multiplex PCR. The sample gives 25,000 to 35,000 clones, 80% of which show up once; approximately 6% is in the top ten. About this clone: The antigen remains unidentified.

This receptor was obtained from a human donor in good health. The V gene is TRBV19, the J gene TRBJ2-7, with D maybe TRBD1 (6 bases). The sequenced material came from Siglec-9- CD8+ T cells sorted from blood. The CDR3 region has the DNA TGTGCCAGTAGTATGGGTGACAGGAGCTCCTACGAGCAGTACTTC. It specifies CASSMGDRSSYEQYF.